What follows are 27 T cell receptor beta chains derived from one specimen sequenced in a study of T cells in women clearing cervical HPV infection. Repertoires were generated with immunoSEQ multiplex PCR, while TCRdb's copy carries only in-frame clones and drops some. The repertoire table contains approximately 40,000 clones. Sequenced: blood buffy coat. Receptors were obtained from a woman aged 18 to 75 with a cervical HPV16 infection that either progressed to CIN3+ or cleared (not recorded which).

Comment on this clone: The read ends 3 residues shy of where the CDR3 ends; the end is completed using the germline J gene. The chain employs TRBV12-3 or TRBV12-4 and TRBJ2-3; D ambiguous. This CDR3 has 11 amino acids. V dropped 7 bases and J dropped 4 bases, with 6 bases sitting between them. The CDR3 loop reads CASKPADTQYF. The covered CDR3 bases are TGTGCCAGCAAGCCGGCAGATACG.

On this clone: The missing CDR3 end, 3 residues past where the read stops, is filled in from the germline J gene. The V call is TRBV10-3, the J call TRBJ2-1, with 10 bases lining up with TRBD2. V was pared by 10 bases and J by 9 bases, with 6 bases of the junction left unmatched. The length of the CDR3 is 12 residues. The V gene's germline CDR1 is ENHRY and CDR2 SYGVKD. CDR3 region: CATLAGSAEQFF. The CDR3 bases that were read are TGTGCCACACTAGCGGGATCCGCTGAG.

The part of the CDR3 DNA that was read is TGCAGTGCTAGAGGTCAGGGCGGCAACTCCTACGAG. It translates to CSARGQGGNSYE. The whole CDR3 protein is CSARGQGGNSYEQYF. The J gene is TRBJ2-7, the V gene TRBV20-1; D possibly corresponds to TRBD1 (5 bases). The CDR3 extends 3 residues past the end of the read, so its final part is completed from the germline J gene. Germline V gives CDR1 DFQATT, CDR2 SNEGSKA (reference sequence). The CDR3 contains 15 residues. V was clipped by 1 base and J by 0 bases, with 13 bases between them.

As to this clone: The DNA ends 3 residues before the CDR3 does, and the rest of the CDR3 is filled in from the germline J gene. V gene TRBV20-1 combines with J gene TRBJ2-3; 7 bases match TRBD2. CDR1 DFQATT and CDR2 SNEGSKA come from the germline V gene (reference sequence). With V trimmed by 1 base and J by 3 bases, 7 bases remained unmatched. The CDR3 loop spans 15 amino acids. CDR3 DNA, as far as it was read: TGCAGTGCTAGAGGACTAGCTGGGGGGACAGATACG. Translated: CSARGLAGGTDT. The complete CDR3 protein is CSARGLAGGTDTQYF.

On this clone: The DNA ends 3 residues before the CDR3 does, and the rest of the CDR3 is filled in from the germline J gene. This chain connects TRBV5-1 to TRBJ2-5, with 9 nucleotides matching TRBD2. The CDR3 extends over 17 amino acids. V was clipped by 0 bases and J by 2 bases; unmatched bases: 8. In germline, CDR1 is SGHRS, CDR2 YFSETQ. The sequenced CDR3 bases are TGCGCCAGCAGCTTGGGTTTGAGACTAGCGGAACAAGAGACC. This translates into CASSLGLRLAEQET. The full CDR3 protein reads CASSLGLRLAEQETQYF.

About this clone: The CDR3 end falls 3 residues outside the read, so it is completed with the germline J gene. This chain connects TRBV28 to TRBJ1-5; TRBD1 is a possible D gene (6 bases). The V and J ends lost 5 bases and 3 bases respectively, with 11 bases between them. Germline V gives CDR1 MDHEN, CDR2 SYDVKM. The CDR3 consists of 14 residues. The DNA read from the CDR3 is TGTGCCAGCAGTACAGGGTACGACAATCAGCCC. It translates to CASSTGYDNQP. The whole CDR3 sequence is CASSTGYDNQPQHF.

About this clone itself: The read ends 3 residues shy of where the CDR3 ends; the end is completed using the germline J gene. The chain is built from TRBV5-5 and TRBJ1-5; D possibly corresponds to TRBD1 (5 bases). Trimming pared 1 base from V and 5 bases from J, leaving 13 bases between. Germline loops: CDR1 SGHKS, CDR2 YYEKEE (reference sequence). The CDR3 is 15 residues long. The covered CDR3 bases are TGTGCCAGCAGCTTGATAGGGGAAGGCGATCAGCCC. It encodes CASSLIGEGDQP. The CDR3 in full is CASSLIGEGDQPQHF.

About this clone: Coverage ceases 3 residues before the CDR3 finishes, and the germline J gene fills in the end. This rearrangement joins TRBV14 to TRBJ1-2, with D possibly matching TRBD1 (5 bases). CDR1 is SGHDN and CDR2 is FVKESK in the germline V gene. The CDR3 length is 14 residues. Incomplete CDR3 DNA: TGTGCCAGCAGCCAAGAATCAAGGGGCCTCGGC. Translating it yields CASSQESRGLG. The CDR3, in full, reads CASSQESRGLGYTF. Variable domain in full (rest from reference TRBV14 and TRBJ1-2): EAGVTQFPSHSVIEKGQTVTLRCDPISGHDNLYWYRRVMGKEIKFLLHFVKESKQDESGMPNNRFLAERTGGTYSTLKVQPAELEDSGVYFCASSQESRGLGYTFGSGTRLTVV.

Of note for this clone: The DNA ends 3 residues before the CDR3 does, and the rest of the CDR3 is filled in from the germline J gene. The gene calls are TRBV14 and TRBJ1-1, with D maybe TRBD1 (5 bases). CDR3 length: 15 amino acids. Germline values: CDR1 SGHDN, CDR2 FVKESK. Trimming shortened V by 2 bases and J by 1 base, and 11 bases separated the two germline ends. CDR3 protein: CASSQQGTSNTEAFF. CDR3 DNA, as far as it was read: TGTGCCAGCAGCCAACAGGGCACCTCGAACACTGAA.

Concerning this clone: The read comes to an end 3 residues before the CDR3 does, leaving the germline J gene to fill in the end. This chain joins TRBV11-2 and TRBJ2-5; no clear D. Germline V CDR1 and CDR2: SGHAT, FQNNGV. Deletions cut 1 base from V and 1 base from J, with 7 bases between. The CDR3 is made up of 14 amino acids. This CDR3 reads CASSLGQGQETQYF. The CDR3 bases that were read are TGTGCCAGCAGCTTAGGACAAGGCCAAGAGACC.

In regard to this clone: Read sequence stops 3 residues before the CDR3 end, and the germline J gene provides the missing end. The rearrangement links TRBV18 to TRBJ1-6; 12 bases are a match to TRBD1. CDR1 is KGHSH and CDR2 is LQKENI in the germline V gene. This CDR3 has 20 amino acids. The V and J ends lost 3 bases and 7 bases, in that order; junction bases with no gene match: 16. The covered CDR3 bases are TGTGCCAGCTCACCCGTCTTGGGGACAGGGGGCGGTGGTGGAAATTCACCC. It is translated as CASSPVLGTGGGGGNSP. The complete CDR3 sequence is CASSPVLGTGGGGGNSPLHF.

The CDR3 sequence: CASSVTQGGVSRSPLHF. CDR3 bases read: TGTGCCAGCAGCGTAACACAGGGGGGCGTTTCGAGGTCACCC. The chain is built from TRBV7-8 and TRBJ1-6, with 8 bases that match TRBD1. The DNA ends 3 residues before the CDR3 does, and the rest of the CDR3 is filled in from the germline J gene. The CDR3 length is 17 residues. CDR1 is SGHVS, CDR2 FQNEAQ, per germline. V lost 5 bases to trimming and J lost 10 bases; unmatched junction nucleotides: 16.

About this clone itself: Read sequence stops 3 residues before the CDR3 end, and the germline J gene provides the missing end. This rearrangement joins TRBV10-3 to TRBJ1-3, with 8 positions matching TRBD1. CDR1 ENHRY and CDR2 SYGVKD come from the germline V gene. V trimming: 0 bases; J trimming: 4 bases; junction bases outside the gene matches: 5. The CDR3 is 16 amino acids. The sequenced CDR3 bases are TGTGCCATCAGTGAGTCGGGGCAGGGGGCAGGAAACACC. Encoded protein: CAISESGQGAGNT. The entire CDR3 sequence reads CAISESGQGAGNTIYF.

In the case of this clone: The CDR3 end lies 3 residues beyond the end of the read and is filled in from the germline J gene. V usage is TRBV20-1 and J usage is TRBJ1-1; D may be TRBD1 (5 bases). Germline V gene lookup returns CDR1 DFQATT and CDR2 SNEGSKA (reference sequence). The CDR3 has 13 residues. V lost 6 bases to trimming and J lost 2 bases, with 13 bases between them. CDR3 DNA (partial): TGCAGTGCCCCGGAGCAGGGTAACACTGAA. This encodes CSAPEQGNTE. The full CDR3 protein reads CSAPEQGNTEAFF.

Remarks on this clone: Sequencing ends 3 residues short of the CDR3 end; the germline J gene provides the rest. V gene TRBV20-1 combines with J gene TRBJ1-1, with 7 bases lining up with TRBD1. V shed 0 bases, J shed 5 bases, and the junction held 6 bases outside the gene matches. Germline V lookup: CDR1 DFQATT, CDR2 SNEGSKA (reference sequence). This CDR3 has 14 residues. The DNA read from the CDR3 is TGCAGTGCTAGAGATCTAGGGGGCCAAACTGAA. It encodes CSARDLGGQTE. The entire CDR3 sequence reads CSARDLGGQTEAFF.

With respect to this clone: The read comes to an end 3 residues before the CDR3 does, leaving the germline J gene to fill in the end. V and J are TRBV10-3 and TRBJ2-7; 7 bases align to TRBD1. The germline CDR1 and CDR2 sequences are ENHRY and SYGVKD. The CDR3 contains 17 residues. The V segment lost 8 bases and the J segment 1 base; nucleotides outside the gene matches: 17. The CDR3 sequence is CAIGGQGETVRSYEQYF. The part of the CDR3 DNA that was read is TGTGCCATCGGCGGGCAGGGGGAAACAGTCAGGTCCTACGAG.

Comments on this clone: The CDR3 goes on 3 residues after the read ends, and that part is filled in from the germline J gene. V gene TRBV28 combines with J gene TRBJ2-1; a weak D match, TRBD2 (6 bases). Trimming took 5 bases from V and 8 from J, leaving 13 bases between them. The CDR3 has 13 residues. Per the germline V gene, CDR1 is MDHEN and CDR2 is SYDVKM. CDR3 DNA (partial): TGTGCCAGCAGTATCCGGGACTTCGATGAG. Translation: CASSIRDFDE. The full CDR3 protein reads CASSIRDFDEQFF.

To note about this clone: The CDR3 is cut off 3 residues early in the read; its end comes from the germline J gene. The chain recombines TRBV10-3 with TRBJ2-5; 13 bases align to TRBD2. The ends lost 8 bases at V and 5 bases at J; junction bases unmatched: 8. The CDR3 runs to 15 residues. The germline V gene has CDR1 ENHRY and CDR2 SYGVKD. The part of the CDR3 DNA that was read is TGTGCCATCGGGACTAGCGGGGCCACAAGGGAGACC. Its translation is CAIGTSGATRET. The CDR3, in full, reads CAIGTSGATRETQYF.

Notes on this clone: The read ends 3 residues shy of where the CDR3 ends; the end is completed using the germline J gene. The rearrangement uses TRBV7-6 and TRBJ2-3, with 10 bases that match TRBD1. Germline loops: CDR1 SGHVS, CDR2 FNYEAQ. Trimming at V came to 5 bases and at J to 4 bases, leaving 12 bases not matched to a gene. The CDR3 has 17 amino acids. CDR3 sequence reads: CASSLPVPGQGPDTQYF. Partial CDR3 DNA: TGTGCCAGCAGCCTCCCCGTCCCGGGACAGGGGCCAGATACG.

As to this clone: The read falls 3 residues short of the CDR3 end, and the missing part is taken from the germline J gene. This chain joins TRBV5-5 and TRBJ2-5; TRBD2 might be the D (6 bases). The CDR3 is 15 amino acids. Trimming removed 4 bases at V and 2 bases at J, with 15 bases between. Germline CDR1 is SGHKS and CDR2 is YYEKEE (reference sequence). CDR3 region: CASSPGGSGQETQYF. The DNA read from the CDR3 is TGTGCCAGCAGCCCTGGGGGGAGCGGACAAGAGACC.

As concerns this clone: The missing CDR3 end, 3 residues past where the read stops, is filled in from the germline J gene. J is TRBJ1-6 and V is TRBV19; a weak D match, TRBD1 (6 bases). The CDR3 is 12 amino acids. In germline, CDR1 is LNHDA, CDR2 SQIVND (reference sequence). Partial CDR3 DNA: TGTGCCAGTAGTACAGGGGATGGGTCC. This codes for CASSTGDGS. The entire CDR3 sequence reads CASSTGDGSLHF.

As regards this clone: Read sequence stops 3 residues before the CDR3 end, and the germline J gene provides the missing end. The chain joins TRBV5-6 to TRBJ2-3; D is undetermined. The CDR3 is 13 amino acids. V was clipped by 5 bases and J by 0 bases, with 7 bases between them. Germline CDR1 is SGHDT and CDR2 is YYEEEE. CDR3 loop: CASRLTSTDTQYF. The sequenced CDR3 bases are TGTGCCAGCAGACTTACTAGCACAGATACG.

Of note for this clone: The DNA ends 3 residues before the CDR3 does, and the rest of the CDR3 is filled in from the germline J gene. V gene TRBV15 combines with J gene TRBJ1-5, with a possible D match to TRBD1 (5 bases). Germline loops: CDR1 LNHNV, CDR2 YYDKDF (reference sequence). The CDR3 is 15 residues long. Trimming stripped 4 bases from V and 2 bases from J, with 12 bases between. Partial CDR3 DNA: TGTGCCACCAGCACGAGGGGTCAAGGCAATCAGCCC. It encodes CATSTRGQGNQP. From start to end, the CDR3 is CATSTRGQGNQPQHF.

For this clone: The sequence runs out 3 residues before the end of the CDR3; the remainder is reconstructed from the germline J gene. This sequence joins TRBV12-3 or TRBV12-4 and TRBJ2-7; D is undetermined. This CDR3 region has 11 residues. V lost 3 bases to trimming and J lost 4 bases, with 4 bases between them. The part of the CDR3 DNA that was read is TGTGCCAGCAGTTTCGCGTACGAG. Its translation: CASSFAYE. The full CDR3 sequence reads CASSFAYEQYF.

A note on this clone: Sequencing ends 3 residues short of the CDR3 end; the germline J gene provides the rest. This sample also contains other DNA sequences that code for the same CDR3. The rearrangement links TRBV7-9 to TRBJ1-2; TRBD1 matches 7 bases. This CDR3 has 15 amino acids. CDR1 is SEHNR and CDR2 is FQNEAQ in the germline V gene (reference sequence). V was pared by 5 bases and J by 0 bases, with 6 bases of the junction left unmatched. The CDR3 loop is CASSLGQEANYGYTF. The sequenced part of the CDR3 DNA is TGTGCCAGCAGCCTCGGACAGGAGGCTAACTATGGC.

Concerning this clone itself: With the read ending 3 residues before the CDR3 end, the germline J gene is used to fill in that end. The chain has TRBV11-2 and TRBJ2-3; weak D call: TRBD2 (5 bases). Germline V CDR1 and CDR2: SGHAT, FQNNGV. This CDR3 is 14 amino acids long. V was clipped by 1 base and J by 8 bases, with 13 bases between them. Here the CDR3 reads CASSLGRREGTQYF. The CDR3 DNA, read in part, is TGTGCCAGCAGCTTAGGGCGACGAGAGGGTACG.

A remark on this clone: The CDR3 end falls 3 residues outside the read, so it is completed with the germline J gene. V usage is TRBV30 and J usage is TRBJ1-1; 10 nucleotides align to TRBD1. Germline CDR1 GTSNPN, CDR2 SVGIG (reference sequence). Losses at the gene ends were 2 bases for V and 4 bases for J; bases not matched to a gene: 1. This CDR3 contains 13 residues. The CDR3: CAWSRTGGTEAFF. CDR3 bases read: TGTGCCTGGAGTCGGACAGGGGGCACTGAA.